A single sample gave rise to the 25 T cell receptor beta chains below, sequenced in a study of blood T cell repertoires in COVID-19. Produced via immunoSEQ multiplex PCR; TCRdb's table is partial and in-frame only. The sample consists of about 180,000 clones, roughly 83% of them appearing once. The sample taken for sequencing was PBMCs or T cells enriched from blood (not recorded which). The receptors originated from a woman in her 30s who had recovered from COVID-19.

The chain joins TRBV5-1 to TRBJ2-7; 7 positions agree with TRBD1. Trimming at V came to 3 bases and at J to 5 bases, leaving 8 bases not matched to a gene. This CDR3 region has 14 residues. Per germline, CDR1 SGHRS and CDR2 YFSETQ. CDR3 DNA: TGCGCCAGCAGCTCCCAAACAGGGGCGCACGAGCAGTACTTC. It yields the protein CASSSQTGAHEQYF.

This chain's CDR3 is CASSLELYQPQHF. CDR3 DNA: TGTGCCAGCAGCTTAGAACTATATCAGCCCCAGCATTTT. The rearrangement links TRBV11-2 to TRBJ1-5, with D hard to call. V lost 0 bases and J 5 bases, leaving 5 bases between the germline ends. The CDR3 has 13 residues. Germline V gene data show CDR1 as SGHAT and CDR2 as FQNNGV.

The chain uses TRBV14 and TRBJ1-3, with a possible D match to TRBD1 (6 bases). Germline CDR1 is SGHDN and CDR2 is FVKESK. V shed 0 bases and J shed 0 bases, with 30 bases lying between them. This CDR3 comprises 23 residues. CDR3 bases: TGTGCCAGCAGCCAAGAGAAAGAATCGGGACAAAGAGGAAAGTACAGCTCTGGAAACACCATATATTTT. Its translation is CASSQEKESGQRGKYSSGNTIYF.

The chain recombines TRBV6-5 with TRBJ1-2, with 7 bases that match TRBD1. Germline CDR1 MNHEY, CDR2 SVGAGI. This CDR3 has 15 residues. V was pared by 8 bases and J by 1 base, with 10 bases of the junction left unmatched. CDR3 region: CASGGRGPVNYGYTF. The CDR3 nucleotides read TGTGCCAGCGGAGGTAGGGGGCCTGTTAACTATGGCTACACCTTC.

This chain connects TRBV6-1 to TRBJ1-6; 9 nucleotides line up with TRBD1. The length of the CDR3 is 14 residues. With V trimmed by 6 bases and J by 10 bases, 7 bases remained unmatched. Germline CDR1 reads MNHNS; CDR2 reads SASEGT. The CDR3 coding sequence is TGTGCCAGCAGGTCCGGGACAGGGAAGTCACCCCTCCACTTT. Residues: CASRSGTGKSPLHF.

This clone has just a few counts. This chain connects TRBV3-1 (or the pseudogene TRBV3-2) to TRBJ2-2, with TRBD2 matching over 9 bases. Germline CDR1 and CDR2: LGHDT and YNNKEL (reference sequence). V gave up 4 bases and J gave up 5 bases; unmatched junction bases: 8. This CDR3 is built from 16 residues. CDR3 amino acids: CASSRFSGSGTGELFF. Here the CDR3 DNA reads TGTGCCAGCAGCCGTTTTAGCGGGAGTGGAACCGGGGAGCTGTTTTTT.

This chain links TRBV7-9 with TRBJ1-5; D not certain. The germline V gene encodes CDR1 SEHNR and CDR2 FQNEAQ (reference sequence). Trimming stripped 5 bases from V and 3 bases from J, with 5 bases between. This CDR3 has 12 residues. The CDR3 DNA follows: TGTGCCAGCAGCCCACACAATCAGCCCCAGCATTTT. It specifies CASSPHNQPQHF.

The gene calls are TRBV2 and TRBJ2-3; D not certain. The CDR3 runs 13 residues. V dropped 4 bases and J dropped 6 bases, with 11 bases sitting between them. Germline CDR1 is SNHLY and CDR2 is FYNNEI. This chain's CDR3 is CASSVALGDTQYF. DNA of the CDR3: TGTGCCAGCAGTGTGGCCCTAGGTGATACGCAGTATTTT.

CDR3 protein: CASSPRGQENEKLFF. The CDR3 DNA follows: TGTGCCAGCTCACCAAGGGGACAGGAGAATGAAAAACTGTTTTTT. The V call is TRBV18, the J call TRBJ1-4, with 8 bases lining up with TRBD1. V shed 2 bases and J 5 bases; nucleotides not matched to a gene: 4. The CDR3 is 15 amino acids. In germline, CDR1 is KGHSH, CDR2 LQKENI. Supplemented by reference TRBV18 and TRBJ1-4, the full variable domain reads NAGVMQNPRHLVRRRGQEARLRCSPMKGHSHVYWYRQLPEEGLKFMVYLQKENIIDESGMPKERFSAEFPKEGPSILRIQQVVRGDSAAYFCASSPRGQENEKLFFGSGTQLSVL.

V and J are TRBV6-5 and TRBJ2-2, with 8 bases lining up with TRBD1. Trimming cost V 4 bases and J 4 bases; bases outside gene matches: 5. Looked up from germline, CDR1 is MNHEY and CDR2 is SVGAGI. The CDR3 runs to 15 residues. In nucleotides, the CDR3 is TGTGCCAGCAGTTGGGACAGGATCGGCACCGGGGAGCTGTTTTTT. Translation gives CASSWDRIGTGELFF.

The V gene is TRBV19, the J gene TRBJ1-5; D is possibly TRBD1 (6 bases). Trimming took off 5 bases at V and 7 bases at J, with 12 bases between the two ends. The CDR3 sequence is 13 residues long. Germline assignment: CDR1 LNHDA and CDR2 SQIVND (reference sequence). The CDR3 protein is CASSATGNQPQHF. The CDR3 region has the DNA TGTGCCAGTAGTGCCACAGGGAACCAGCCCCAGCATTTT.

The V gene is TRBV10-3, the J gene TRBJ2-5, with TRBD2 identical over 9 bases. Germline CDR1 and CDR2: ENHRY and SYGVKD. J lost 1 base, V lost 2 bases, and 2 bases had no gene match. This CDR3 spans 15 amino acids. DNA for the CDR3: TGTGCCATCAGTGAGACAGCGGGGGGCCAAGAGACCCAGTACTTC. Translated: CAISETAGGQETQYF.

The V and J genes are TRBV2 and TRBJ2-7; tentative D call: TRBD2 (5 bases). Germline V lookup: CDR1 SNHLY, CDR2 FYNNEI. V was cut by 10 bases and J by 4 bases, with 20 bases left in between. The CDR3 runs 14 residues. CDR3 sequence (DNA): TGTGCCAACGAGAGGGCAGGATCCATTTACGAGCAGTACTTC. Residues: CANERAGSIYEQYF.

The chain is built from TRBV5-1 and TRBJ2-1, with TRBD2 matching over 13 bases. CDR3 length equals 16 residues. The trim removed 7 bases at V and 1 base at J, leaving 5 bases unmatched. CDR1 is SGHRS, CDR2 YFSETQ, per germline. The CDR3 reads CASGLAGDLSYNEQFF. The CDR3 region has the DNA TGCGCCAGCGGACTAGCGGGAGACCTGTCCTACAATGAGCAGTTCTTC.

The chain recombines TRBV7-2 with TRBJ1-1; D uncertain. Germline V gives CDR1 SGHTA, CDR2 FQGNSA. Trimming pared 5 bases from V and 0 bases from J, leaving 13 bases between. CDR3 size: 15 residues. The CDR3 DNA reads TGTGCCAGCAGCGGCTGGACTGTTCTGAACACTGAAGCTTTCTTT. Translation gives CASSGWTVLNTEAFF.

The chain is built from TRBV28 and TRBJ2-7; weak D call: TRBD1 (7 bases). The CDR3 covers 13 residues. Trimming pared 5 bases from V and 3 bases from J, leaving 11 bases between. Germline V CDR1 and CDR2: MDHEN, SYDVKM. CDR3 region: CASSRQGGYEQYF. CDR3 nucleotide sequence: TGTGCCAGCAGTCGACAGGGAGGCTACGAGCAGTACTTC. The entire variable domain, with the rest obtained from reference TRBV28 and TRBJ2-7, is as follows: DVKVTQSSRYLVKRTGEKVFLECVQDMDHENMFWYRQDPGLGLRLIYFSYDVKMKEKGDIPEGYSVSREKKERFSLILESASTNQTSMYLCASSRQGGYEQYFGPGTRLTVT.

This clone was observed a single time. This chain connects TRBV6-1 to TRBJ1-1; TRBD1 agrees at 8 bases. This CDR3 has 13 residues. The germline V gene has CDR1 MNHNS and CDR2 SASEGT. V lost 3 bases, J lost 3 bases, and 0 bases stayed unmatched. The CDR3: CASSDRGHTEAFF. Written as DNA, the CDR3 is TGTGCCAGCAGTGACAGGGGGCACACTGAAGCTTTCTTT.

The chain links TRBV5-1 to TRBJ1-2, with 7 nucleotides matching TRBD1. The V gene end was trimmed by 4 bases and the J gene end by 6 bases; junction bases not matched to a gene: 15. The CDR3 runs 16 residues. Germline V gives CDR1 SGHRS, CDR2 YFSETQ. This CDR3 reads CASSMLTGEGGNGYTF. In nucleotides, the CDR3 is TGCGCCAGCAGCATGCTCACAGGGGAAGGAGGAAATGGCTACACCTTC.

This clone has more than one count but fewer than ten. The gene calls are TRBV6-6 and TRBJ1-6; 10 positions agree with TRBD1. The CDR3 is 15 amino acids. After removal of 6 bases from V and 7 bases from J, the junction contained 6 bases not matched to a gene. From germline, CDR1 is MNHNY and CDR2 SVGAGI (reference sequence). Written as DNA, the CDR3 is TGTGCCAGCAGGACCGACAGGGGGCGAAATTCACCCCTCCACTTT. Its translation is CASRTDRGRNSPLHF.

The chain is built from TRBV6-5 and TRBJ1-2, with D possibly being TRBD1 (6 bases). This CDR3 contains 13 residues. Germline CDR1 and CDR2: MNHEY and SVGAGI. V lost 5 bases, J lost 8 bases, and 15 bases lay in between. CDR3 coding DNA: TGTGCCAGCAGTACGGCAGGGGTGTTGGGCTACACCTTC. This codes for CASSTAGVLGYTF.

V and J are TRBV3-1 (or the pseudogene TRBV3-2) and TRBJ1-2; 9 bases agree with TRBD1. V dropped 5 bases and J dropped 5; count of bases not matched to a gene: 6. The CDR3 extends over 14 amino acids. Germline V gene data show CDR1 as LGHDT and CDR2 as YNNKEL (reference sequence). The CDR3, as DNA: TGTGCCAGCAGCATACAGGGGGCGGCTTATGGCTACACCTTC. Amino acids: CASSIQGAAYGYTF.

The rearrangement joins TRBV5-6 to TRBJ1-5; TRBD1 is a possible D gene (5 bases). The germline V gene encodes CDR1 SGHDT and CDR2 YYEEEE. The length of the CDR3 is 14 residues. Trimming removed 1 base at V and 5 bases at J, with 10 bases between. The CDR3 DNA reads TGTGCCAGCAGCTTGCCGGAAGGGGATCAGCCCCAGCATTTT. Its translation is CASSLPEGDQPQHF.

The V gene is TRBV24-1, the J gene TRBJ2-7; 7 bases line up with TRBD1. The germline CDR1 and CDR2 sequences are KGHDR and SFDVKD. The junction had 11 bases not matched to a gene; V was cut back by 8 bases and J by 5 bases. The CDR3 is 14 residues long. Here the CDR3 reads CATMGAQGDNEQYF. In nucleotides, the CDR3 is TGTGCCACCATGGGTGCCCAGGGGGATAACGAGCAGTACTTC.

This chain joins TRBV2 and TRBJ2-1; maybe TRBD1 (6 bases). Per germline, CDR1 SNHLY and CDR2 FYNNEI. Trimming removed 3 bases at V and 8 bases at J, with 11 bases between. The CDR3 consists of 13 residues. CDR3 sequence: CASSESGADEQFF. In nucleotides, the CDR3 is TGTGCCAGCAGTGAGTCAGGGGCTGATGAGCAGTTCTTC.

This chain uses TRBV28 with TRBJ1-1, with D uncertain. This CDR3 is 15 amino acids long. In germline, CDR1 is MDHEN, CDR2 SYDVKM. V was trimmed by 3 bases and J by 1 base, leaving 12 bases between them. The CDR3 here is CASSFRGNPNTEAFF. CDR3 DNA sequence: TGTGCCAGCAGTTTCCGCGGGAATCCGAACACTGAAGCTTTCTTT.